This T cell receptor (beta chain) derives from a study of T cell responses to AZD1222 COVID-19 vaccine. Study-level results: Reportedly, nearly half of unique spike TCRs recognized epitopes outside B.1.351/B.1.1.7 mutations. At study baseline, merely five or six AZD1222 recipients were seropositive.

For this clone: Its antigen is unknown.

The repertoire was sequenced with immunoSEQ multiplex PCR; TCRdb's copy has only in-frame clones and lacks some. This table has tens of thousands of clones, approximately 86% appearing once. This CDR3 comprises 15 residues. Germline CDR1 SGHTA, CDR2 FQGNSA. V trimming: 5 bases; J trimming: 0 bases; junction bases outside the gene matches: 3. Second-dose intervals of approximately 4 or approximately 12 weeks were pooled. Material: peripheral blood, obtained 28 days after the second AZD1222 dose. The sequence was obtained from an adult who received the AZD1222 COVID-19 vaccine. The chain employs TRBV7-2 and TRBJ2-2; the match to TRBD1 covers 7 bases. CDR3 loop: CASSLQGANTGELFF. CDR3 DNA sequence: TGTGCCAGCAGCCTCCAGGGGGCGAACACCGGGGAGCTGTTTTTT.